This T cell receptor beta chain derives from a study of T cells in localized non-small cell lung cancer. Here immunoSEQ multiplex PCR was the method, and the copy in TCRdb shows in-frame clones only, minus some. The data contain fewer than 40,000 clones, around 90% of them seen just once; the ten biggest clones take up 17%. A note on this clone: The antigen is undetermined.

Germline V gene lookup returns CDR1 GTSNPN and CDR2 SVGIG (reference sequence). This CDR3 region has 13 residues. V dropped 0 bases and J dropped 2 bases, with 7 bases sitting between them. Study-wide results and caveats: Paired adjacent lung recovered a median around 52 of the top 100 tumor clones. Among the tissues sampled, uninvolved adjacent lung had the highest T cell clonality, above tumor.

This chain joins TRBV30 and TRBJ1-1, with unresolved D. This sample comprised peripheral blood mononuclear cells, obtained before any cancer treatment. This sequence was found in a man aged 40-75 years with stage III lung adenocarcinoma. The CDR3 DNA reads TGTGCCTGGAGTGTATCCTTCAACACTGAAGCTTTCTTT. Translated: CAWSVSFNTEAFF.